Listed here are 28 T cell receptor beta chains from one sample, sequenced in a study of blood T cells in healthy people across ages. Sample-barcoded 5' priming and a J-beta primer mix drove a second PCR of about 7 to 12 cycles. TCRdb passed the 5' RACE reads through MiXCR, listing each CDR3 protein once. The repertoire holds over 1,200,000 distinct CDR3 sequences, around 55% seen once, with over 5.5% in the top ten. The sequenced material came from blood. Receptors originate from a man younger than 35 in good health.

J is TRBJ2-7 and V is TRBV5-6, with 8 positions matching TRBD1. The J call may be mistaken, given a closer DNA end match to TRBJ2-5. Germline V CDR1 and CDR2: SGHDT, YYEEEE. The CDR3 sequence is 13 residues long. Written as DNA, the CDR3 is TGTGCCAGCAGCCGGACAGGGATGAAGACCCAGTACTTC. Its protein is CASSRTGMKTQYF.

A few counts support this clonotype. This sequence joins TRBV9 and TRBJ1-2; D uncertain. Germline CDR1 and CDR2: SGDLS and YYNGEE. The length of the CDR3 is 13 residues. With 1 base removed from V and 8 bases from J, the gap between germline ends came to 12 bases. The CDR3 DNA reads TGTGCCAGCAGCGTATTGCTCGGTGGCGGCTACACCTTC. This translates into CASSVLLGGGYTF.

The gene calls are TRBV21-1 and TRBJ2-5; the table calls TRBD1, which could not be checked here. TRBV21-1 is a pseudogene segment. The CDR3 is made up of 16 amino acids. The CDR3 DNA sequence: TGTGCCAGCAGCAAAGCTGCCCAGGACCGCCAAGAGACCCAGTACTTC. It yields the protein CASSKAAQDRQETQYF.

The CDR3 coding sequence is TGTGCCACCACTGGGGTGGGGGGGACCCAGTACTTC. Its protein product is CATTGVGGTQYF. The gene calls are TRBV24-1 and TRBJ2-5, with TRBD2 as a possible D gene (6 bases). Germline V lookup: CDR1 KGHDR, CDR2 SFDVKD. The CDR3 covers 12 residues. With 8 bases removed from V and 7 bases from J, the gap between germline ends came to 13 bases.

CDR3 in amino acids: CASSARTSGTDTQYF. The CDR3 bases are TGTGCCAGCAGTGCACGGACTAGCGGAACAGATACGCAGTATTTT. The chain links TRBV2 to TRBJ2-3, with 10 bases identical to TRBD2. V shed 4 bases and J 3 bases; nucleotides not matched to a gene: 4. This CDR3 has 15 residues. Per germline, CDR1 SNHLY and CDR2 FYNNEI.

The gene calls are TRBV6-2 or TRBV6-3 and TRBJ1-2; D is unresolved. Germline V gives CDR1 MNHEY, CDR2 SVGEGT. V was trimmed by 8 bases and J by 8 bases, leaving 18 bases between them. The CDR3 runs 13 residues. CDR3 sequence (DNA): TGTGCCAGCTCTCCAATGGAGCAGACAGGCTACACCTTC. It encodes CASSPMEQTGYTF.

The chain uses TRBV6-2 or TRBV6-3 and TRBJ2-1, with 9 bases that match TRBD2. The length of the CDR3 is 16 residues. CDR1 is MNHEY, CDR2 SVGEGT, per germline. V was clipped by 6 bases and J by 4 bases; unmatched bases: 10. As DNA, the CDR3 is TGTGCCAGCAGGCATATTCTAGCGGGGATTTACAATGAGCAGTTCTTC. Protein sequence: CASRHILAGIYNEQFF.

The V call is TRBV29-1, the J call TRBJ2-7; 12 positions match TRBD2. V was clipped by 7 bases and J by 4 bases; unmatched bases: 5. This CDR3 is built from 13 residues. CDR1 and CDR2 from the germline V gene are SQVTM and ANQGSEA. Here the CDR3 DNA reads TGCAGCGGTGTACTAGCGGGAGGTTACGAGCAGTACTTC. Its protein product is CSGVLAGGYEQYF.

This clonotype was picked up a small number of times. This chain joins TRBV6-2 or TRBV6-3 and TRBJ1-2; D remains unclear. CDR1 and CDR2 (germline): MNHEY, SVGEGT. V lost 4 bases to trimming and J lost 4 bases, with 25 bases between them. The CDR3 contains 18 residues. CDR3 amino acids: CASSFWEPGLLTFYGYTF. DNA of the CDR3: TGTGCCAGCAGTTTCTGGGAACCGGGCCTGTTGACCTTCTATGGCTACACCTTC.

The gene calls are TRBV5-6 and TRBJ1-2; 7 nucleotides align to TRBD1. The CDR3 is made up of 14 amino acids. V lost 0 bases, J lost 8 bases, and 7 bases stayed unmatched. Germline CDR1 is SGHDT and CDR2 is YYEEEE. In DNA, the CDR3 is TGTGCCAGCAGCTTGGGGGACAGAAGGGAAGGCTACACCTTC. Translated, it gives CASSLGDRREGYTF.

In its sample, this clonotype was seen once. Relative to the germline gene, one junction end is altered; a read error may explain this. V is TRBV10-3 and J is TRBJ2-4; D is perhaps TRBD2 (5 bases). Germline values: CDR1 ENHRY, CDR2 SYGVKD. This CDR3 contains 14 residues. The CDR3 region is CATLLALAKSIQYF. In DNA, the CDR3 is TGTGCCACGCTCCTGGCCCTAGCCAAAAGCATTCAGTACTTC.

The V gene is TRBV12-3 or TRBV12-4, the J gene TRBJ2-6; 7 nucleotides agree with TRBD1. The CDR3 loop spans 18 amino acids. V shed 7 bases and J 0 bases; nucleotides not matched to a gene: 12. CDR3: CASNRQGTLSSGANVLTF. The DNA for the CDR3 is TGTGCCAGCAATAGACAGGGAACCCTTAGCTCTGGGGCCAACGTCCTGACTTTC.

V and J are TRBV20-1 and TRBJ2-1; D tentatively reads TRBD1 or TRBD2 (5 bases each). V dropped 5 bases and J dropped 10 bases, with 18 bases sitting between them. The V gene's germline CDR1 is DFQATT and CDR2 SNEGSKA (reference sequence). The CDR3 has 13 residues. This chain's CDR3 is CSAQGPHPWEQFF. Here the CDR3 DNA reads TGCAGTGCTCAGGGACCTCATCCCTGGGAGCAGTTCTTC.

This clonotype has only one observation. CDR3 DNA sequence: TGCGCCAGCAGCTTACAGGGACGGACTAGCACAGATACGCAGTATTTT. Protein product: CASSLQGRTSTDTQYF. The chain uses TRBV5-1 and TRBJ2-3; D may be TRBD1 (6 bases). The CDR3 consists of 16 residues. The germline gives CDR1 SGHRS, CDR2 YFSETQ. The V gene lost 2 bases and the J gene lost 0 bases, with 13 bases spanning the gap.

The rearrangement joins TRBV4-3 to TRBJ1-4; 8 bases align to TRBD1. V shed 3 bases and J 5 bases; nucleotides not matched to a gene: 5. CDR3 length equals 15 residues. Per germline, CDR1 LGHNA and CDR2 YSLEER. The DNA for the CDR3 is TGCGCCAGCAGCCAGGGGACAGGAGTAAATGAAAAACTGTTTTTT. It codes for CASSQGTGVNEKLFF.

This chain connects TRBV7-9 to TRBJ2-4; D may be TRBD1 (6 bases). The DNA end favors TRBJ2-7, so the J call may be wrong. CDR1 and CDR2 from the germline V gene are SEHNR and FQNEAQ (reference sequence). The CDR3 is 17 residues long. The CDR3 sequence is CASSLGTRDTKAYEQYF. CDR3 bases: TGTGCCAGCAGCTTGGGTACCCGGGACACCAAAGCCTACGAGCAGTACTTC.

The V gene is TRBV29-1, the J gene TRBJ1-2, with D unresolved. The CDR3 totals 8 residues. Between the trimmed V and J ends, which lost 4 bases and 11 bases, there was a span of 5 bases. From germline, CDR1 is SQVTM and CDR2 ANQGSEA. This chain's CDR3 is CSVVPYTF. Written as DNA, the CDR3 is TGCAGCGTTGTACCGTACACCTTC.

CDR3 region: CSARDTSGRNPSYEQYF. In DNA form, the CDR3 reads TGCAGTGCTAGAGATACTAGCGGGAGAAATCCCTCCTACGAGCAGTACTTC. The chain joins TRBV20-1 to TRBJ2-7; 11 nucleotides match TRBD2. J gave up 0 bases and V 0 bases, and 7 bases lay outside the gene matches. Germline V gene lookup returns CDR1 DFQATT and CDR2 SNEGSKA (reference sequence). The length of the CDR3 is 17 residues.

The J gene is TRBJ2-7, the V gene TRBV5-1; D might be TRBD1 (7 bases). The end of the DNA is better explained by TRBJ2-5, so the J call may be wrong. This CDR3 has 16 amino acids. Germline CDR1 is SGHRS and CDR2 is YFSETQ. CDR3 sequence: CASSPTNRQGGETQYF. CDR3 nucleotides: TGCGCCAGCAGCCCCACTAACCGACAGGGAGGAGAGACCCAGTACTTC.

The chain recombines TRBV5-1 with TRBJ2-1; 16 nucleotides align to TRBD2. This CDR3 is built from 19 residues. Germline CDR1 SGHRS, CDR2 YFSETQ. Unmatched junction bases numbered 6, after V lost 3 bases and J lost 0 bases. The CDR3 region is CASSSAGLAGGSSYNEQFF. The DNA for the CDR3 is TGCGCCAGCAGCTCGGCGGGACTAGCGGGGGGGAGCTCCTACAATGAGCAGTTCTTC. Full variable domain (outside the CDR3, taken from reference TRBV5-1 and TRBJ2-1): KAGVTQTPRYLIKTRGQQVTLSCSPISGHRSVSWYQQTPGQGLQFLFEYFSETQRNKGNFPGRFSGRQFSNSRSEMNVSTLELGDSALYLCASSSAGLAGGSSYNEQFFGPGTRLTVL.

V usage is TRBV27 and J usage is TRBJ2-3, with a tentative D call TRBD2 (5 bases). The CDR3 runs 15 residues. Germline V lookup: CDR1 MNHEY, CDR2 SMNVEV (reference sequence). V shed 4 bases and J shed 2 bases, with 13 bases lying between them. CDR3 in amino acids: CASSSQTGLTDTQYF. The CDR3 bases are TGTGCCAGCAGTTCCCAGACCGGACTCACAGATACGCAGTATTTT.

V gene TRBV18 combines with J gene TRBJ1-1; D is unresolved. CDR3 length: 14 residues. CDR1 is KGHSH and CDR2 is LQKENI in the germline V gene. Trimming left V 0 bases short and J 2 bases short, with 7 bases between. CDR3 sequence: CASSPPVVNTEAFF. For the CDR3, the DNA is TGTGCCAGCTCACCACCGGTAGTAAACACTGAAGCTTTCTTT.

CDR3 DNA: TGTGCCAGCAGCTTAAGGGGGCATGAAAACATTCAGTACTTC. Translated: CASSLRGHENIQYF. The V gene is TRBV7-9, the J gene TRBJ2-4, with 7 bases fitting TRBD1. Germline CDR1 SEHNR, CDR2 FQNEAQ (reference sequence). Trimming removed 2 bases from V and 5 bases from J; junction bases left unmatched: 3. The CDR3 covers 14 residues.

The chain uses TRBV20-1 and TRBJ1-1; TRBD1 might be the D (5 bases). The CDR3 is made up of 14 amino acids. Trimming removed 1 base from V and 3 bases from J, with 12 bases in between. In germline, CDR1 is DFQATT, CDR2 SNEGSKA (reference sequence). CDR3 sequence (DNA): TGCAGTGCTAGAGGTGAGGGGATGTACACTGAAGCTTTCTTT. It codes for CSARGEGMYTEAFF.

V gene TRBV4-1 combines with J gene TRBJ1-2, with D possibly being TRBD1 (5 bases). Germline V lookup: CDR1 MGHRA, CDR2 YSYEKL. CDR3 size: 15 residues. V lost 1 base, J lost 0 bases, and 9 bases lay in between. The CDR3 sequence is CASSQATEPNYGYTF. CDR3 DNA sequence: TGCGCCAGCAGCCAAGCGACAGAACCTAACTATGGCTACACCTTC.

The chain recombines TRBV3-1 with TRBJ2-3; no firm D call. V shed 8 bases and J shed 6 bases, with 12 bases lying between them. The CDR3 loop spans 12 amino acids. Germline CDR1 LGHDT, CDR2 YNNKEL (reference sequence). The CDR3, as DNA: TGTGCCAGCGGGTTTTTTTCCGATACGCAGTATTTT. This gives the protein CASGFFSDTQYF.

The J gene is TRBJ1-2, the V gene TRBV12-3 or TRBV12-4; unclear D gene. The V end lost 5 bases, the J end lost 4 bases, and 14 bases lay between the germline ends. This CDR3 comprises 14 residues. CDR3 sequence: CASSIGLDSYGYTF. In nucleotides, the CDR3 is TGTGCCAGCAGTATAGGTTTAGACTCCTATGGCTACACCTTC.

V usage is TRBV27 and J usage is TRBJ2-7, with 9 bases identical to TRBD1. The J segment lost 2 bases and the V segment lost 6 bases, leaving 8 bases of the junction unmatched. The CDR3 sequence is 15 residues long. The germline gives CDR1 MNHEY, CDR2 SMNVEV (reference sequence). The CDR3: CASRVSRTGAYEQYF. The CDR3 DNA reads as TGTGCCAGCAGAGTATCCAGGACAGGGGCCTACGAGCAGTACTTC.